The 29 T cell receptor beta chains presented below share a single source sample, sequenced in a study of blood T cell repertoires in COVID-19. The assay was immunoSEQ multiplex PCR, and TCRdb's table has in-frame clones only and misses some. The sample consists of around 360,000 clones, approximately 87% of them appearing once. The sample was peripheral blood. These receptors all stem from a woman between 25 and 40 years old with COVID-19, enrolled during active disease.

The J gene is TRBJ2-5, the V gene TRBV11-2; 8 bases align to TRBD1. The germline CDR1 and CDR2 sequences are SGHAT and FQNNGV. Trimming removed 5 bases from V and 4 bases from J; junction bases left unmatched: 9. The CDR3 has 15 residues. CDR3 DNA: TGTGCCAGCAGCCCTACGGCCGGACAGGGAGAGACCCAGTACTTC. Amino acid sequence: CASSPTAGQGETQYF.

The chain is built from TRBV13 and TRBJ2-7; 7 nucleotides match TRBD1. The trim removed 5 bases at V and 1 base at J, leaving 8 bases unmatched. In germline, CDR1 is PRHDT, CDR2 FYEKMQ (reference sequence). This CDR3 region has 15 residues. CDR3 loop: CASSPGTAWSYEQYF. CDR3 in DNA: TGTGCCAGCAGCCCTGGGACAGCTTGGTCCTACGAGCAGTACTTC. Variable domain in full (rest from reference TRBV13 and TRBJ2-7): AAGVIQSPRHLIKEKRETATLKCYPIPRHDTVYWYQQGPGQDPQFLISFYEKMQSDKGSIPDRFSAQQFSDYHSELNMSSLELGDSALYFCASSPGTAWSYEQYFGPGTRLTVT.

The chain couples TRBV5-4 to TRBJ1-1, with 9 bases matching TRBD1. J lost 1 base, V lost 0 bases, and 4 bases had no gene match. The germline V gene has CDR1 SGHNT and CDR2 YYREEE (reference sequence). CDR3 size: 16 residues. CDR3 nucleotides: TGTGCCAGCAGCTTGGCCCCGACAGGGGGGAACACTGAAGCTTTCTTT. Translation gives CASSLAPTGGNTEAFF.

The genes are TRBV19 and TRBJ2-1; no definite D call. Germline-derived CDR1 and CDR2 are LNHDA and SQIVND (reference sequence). There are 13 residues in the CDR3. V was trimmed by 8 bases and J by 2 bases, leaving 10 bases between them. This chain's CDR3 is CASSGWAYNEQFF. The CDR3 DNA is TGTGCCAGTTCGGGTTGGGCCTACAATGAGCAGTTCTTC.

V gene TRBV3-1 (or the pseudogene TRBV3-2) combines with J gene TRBJ2-2; D unresolved. Trimming removed 5 bases at V and 0 bases at J, with 7 bases between. Germline V gene data show CDR1 as LGHDT and CDR2 as YNNKEL (reference sequence). The CDR3 contains 14 residues. Here the CDR3 reads CASSSYTNTGELFF. The CDR3 nucleotides read TGTGCCAGCAGCTCCTATACGAACACCGGGGAGCTGTTTTTT.

The table lists this clone with a count of one. V gene TRBV11-2 combines with J gene TRBJ2-7, with TRBD1 matching 7 bases. The CDR3 consists of 13 residues. Per germline, CDR1 SGHAT and CDR2 FQNNGV. The V and J ends lost 3 bases and 7 bases, in that order; junction bases with no gene match: 6. The CDR3 region has the DNA TGTGCCAGCAGCTTGAGACAGGGAGTGGAGCAGTACTTC. Protein sequence: CASSLRQGVEQYF.

The V call is TRBV4-2, the J call TRBJ1-2; D might be TRBD1 (6 bases). V gave up 2 bases and J gave up 4 bases, with 8 bases separating them. CDR1 LGHNA and CDR2 YNFKEQ come from the germline V gene. The CDR3 is 13 amino acids. Here the CDR3 DNA reads TGTGCCAGCAGCCAAACAGGGCTCTATGGCTACACCTTC. Its translation is CASSQTGLYGYTF.

This clone was detected only once. The chain couples TRBV21-1 to TRBJ1-5; TRBD1, the table's D call, lacks a check against the DNA. TRBV21-1 is deemed a pseudogene. This CDR3 has 13 residues. The CDR3 is CASKGAGNQPQHF. For the CDR3, the DNA is TGTGCCAGCAAGGGGGCTGGCAATCAGCCCCAGCATTTT.

V is TRBV25-1 and J is TRBJ1-5; TRBD1 is a possible D gene (6 bases). V lost 5 bases, J lost 4 bases, and 15 bases lay in between. The V gene's germline CDR1 is MGHDK and CDR2 SYGVNS. The CDR3 has 15 amino acids. In DNA form, the CDR3 reads TGTGCCAGCAGTCCCCAGGGGTCGAGGAATCAGCCCCAGCATTTT. Amino acid sequence: CASSPQGSRNQPQHF.

The chain uses TRBV5-4 and TRBJ2-7, with 7 bases identical to TRBD1. CDR1 is SGHNT, CDR2 YYREEE, per germline (reference sequence). V was pared by 4 bases and J by 5 bases, with 3 bases of the junction left unmatched. The CDR3 loop spans 12 amino acids. Here the CDR3 reads CASSRDRDEQYF. CDR3 sequence (DNA): TGTGCCAGCAGCCGAGACAGGGACGAGCAGTACTTC.

The chain combines TRBV7-9 with TRBJ2-1; weak D call: TRBD1 (5 bases). V lost 1 base and J lost 8, with 15 bases in between. The CDR3 runs to 15 residues. CDR1 is SEHNR and CDR2 is FQNEAQ in the germline V gene (reference sequence). CDR3 bases: TGTGCCAGCAGCTTAGGGGCGCCAGGGATCGATGAGCAGTTCTTC. Its translation: CASSLGAPGIDEQFF.

The chain couples TRBV2 to TRBJ2-5; D ambiguous. CDR1 and CDR2 (germline): SNHLY, FYNNEI. The CDR3 loop spans 13 amino acids. V was pared by 7 bases and J by 2 bases, with 11 bases between. CDR3 sequence: CASTSGQQETQYF. Written as DNA, the CDR3 is TGTGCCAGCACAAGTGGGCAACAAGAGACCCAGTACTTC. Full variable domain (rest looked up from reference TRBV2 and TRBJ2-5): EPEVTQTPSHQVTQMGQEVILRCVPISNHLYFYWYRQILGQKVEFLVSFYNNEISEKSEIFDDQFSVERPDGSNFTLKIRSTKLEDSAMYFCASTSGQQETQYFGPGTRLLVL.

V gene TRBV5-1 combines with J gene TRBJ2-7; D not resolved. V was trimmed by 4 bases and J by 2 bases, leaving 10 bases between them. The CDR3 consists of 13 residues. Germline values: CDR1 SGHRS, CDR2 YFSETQ. In nucleotides, the CDR3 is TGCGCCAGCAGCCTGTCTGGGCCCTACGAGCAGTACTTC. Translating it yields CASSLSGPYEQYF.

The chain combines TRBV5-1 with TRBJ2-1, with D possibly matching TRBD2 (6 bases). There are 18 residues in the CDR3. Per germline, CDR1 SGHRS and CDR2 YFSETQ. Trimming stripped 4 bases from V and 6 bases from J, with 26 bases between. The CDR3 sequence is CASSDIRFRENTPNEQFF. CDR3 nucleotides: TGCGCCAGCAGCGACATACGTTTTCGGGAGAATACCCCCAATGAGCAGTTCTTC.

The rearrangement links TRBV19 to TRBJ2-1; D possibly corresponds to TRBD1 (7 bases). Germline CDR1 and CDR2: LNHDA and SQIVND (reference sequence). Trimming took off 0 bases at V and 3 bases at J, with 15 bases between the two ends. The CDR3 is 17 residues long. This chain's CDR3 is CASSIDGGAGGYNEQFF. As DNA, the CDR3 is TGTGCCAGTAGTATAGATGGAGGGGCAGGGGGCTACAATGAGCAGTTCTTC.

The chain is built from TRBV6-5 and TRBJ2-3; D unclear. The length of the CDR3 is 11 residues. The V gene's germline CDR1 is MNHEY and CDR2 SVGAGI. Deletions cut 6 bases from V and 6 bases from J, with 7 bases between. CDR3 in DNA: TGTGCCAGCAGCCCGAGGGATACGCAGTATTTT. It specifies CASSPRDTQYF.

The rearrangement joins TRBV28 to TRBJ1-5; D gene unclear. The CDR3 contains 16 residues. The germline V and J ends were trimmed by 2 bases and 4 bases, with 15 bases remaining between them. Per the germline V gene, CDR1 is MDHEN and CDR2 is SYDVKM. This CDR3 is CASSLMSQHPNQPQHF. Written as DNA, the CDR3 is TGTGCCAGCAGTTTAATGTCACAGCACCCTAATCAGCCCCAGCATTTT.

The chain uses TRBV30 and TRBJ1-1, with 7 bases matching TRBD1. V shed 5 bases and J 5 bases; nucleotides not matched to a gene: 8. The germline V gene encodes CDR1 GTSNPN and CDR2 SVGIG (reference sequence). The CDR3 extends over 13 amino acids. The CDR3 DNA is TGTGCCTGGGAGACAGGGTTGGAGACTGAAGCTTTCTTT. It codes for CAWETGLETEAFF.

V usage is TRBV19 and J usage is TRBJ1-5; 10 nucleotides match TRBD1. The V segment lost 4 bases and the J segment 7 bases; nucleotides outside the gene matches: 7. Germline V gene lookup returns CDR1 LNHDA and CDR2 SQIVND (reference sequence). CDR3 length: 15 residues. CDR3 region: CASSTPGDRGQPQHF. Here the CDR3 DNA reads TGTGCCAGTAGTACCCCTGGGGACAGGGGACAGCCCCAGCATTTT.

V and J are TRBV6-5 and TRBJ1-1; D call uncertain. CDR1 MNHEY and CDR2 SVGAGI come from the germline V gene. This CDR3 has 14 residues. Trimming pared 2 bases from V and 1 base from J, leaving 8 bases between. The CDR3 region is CASSYREGNTEAFF. The CDR3 DNA sequence: TGTGCCAGCAGTTACCGGGAGGGGAACACTGAAGCTTTCTTT.

The chain joins TRBV19 to TRBJ2-7; 11 bases align to TRBD2. The germline gives CDR1 LNHDA, CDR2 SQIVND (reference sequence). The CDR3 contains 15 residues. The ends lost 5 bases at V and 2 bases at J; junction bases unmatched: 5. CDR3 sequence: CASSALAGGAYEQYF. CDR3 DNA: TGTGCCAGTAGTGCGCTAGCGGGAGGTGCCTACGAGCAGTACTTC.

This chain connects TRBV11-2 to TRBJ1-6, with TRBD1 identical over 8 bases. CDR1 is SGHAT and CDR2 is FQNNGV in the germline V gene. The CDR3 runs to 15 residues. V shed 7 bases and J 9 bases; nucleotides not matched to a gene: 11. CDR3 amino acids: CASKGKQGDGSPLHF. The CDR3 DNA follows: TGTGCCAGCAAAGGAAAACAGGGGGACGGTTCACCCCTCCACTTT.

V usage is TRBV6-1 and J usage is TRBJ2-1, with 13 bases that match TRBD2. The CDR3 contains 16 residues. Per the germline V gene, CDR1 is MNHNS and CDR2 is SASEGT. V lost 4 bases to trimming and J lost 5 bases; unmatched junction nucleotides: 5. Here the CDR3 reads CASSAWTSGSHNEQFF. The DNA for the CDR3 is TGTGCCAGCAGTGCCTGGACTAGCGGGAGTCACAATGAGCAGTTCTTC.

V and J are TRBV7-3 and TRBJ2-1; 7 nucleotides align to TRBD1. The CDR3 loop spans 15 amino acids. Germline V lookup: CDR1 SGHTA, CDR2 FQGTGA. J lost 4 bases, V lost 5 bases, and 8 bases had no gene match. The CDR3 coding sequence is TGTGCCAGCAGCGAATCGGGACAGAGTTACAATGAGCAGTTCTTC. This translates into CASSESGQSYNEQFF.

The chain couples TRBV10-3 to TRBJ2-1; 14 nucleotides agree with TRBD2. J lost 7 bases, V lost 0 bases, and 5 bases had no gene match. The germline gives CDR1 ENHRY, CDR2 SYGVKD. The CDR3 extends over 17 amino acids. CDR3 DNA: TGTGCCATCAGTGAGTCGACTAGCGGGAGGGCCCGGAATGAGCAGTTCTTC. Encoded protein: CAISESTSGRARNEQFF.

The rearrangement links TRBV15 to TRBJ2-3; D possibly corresponds to TRBD1 (6 bases). The CDR3 sequence is 16 residues long. V lost 0 bases and J lost 3, with 13 bases in between. From germline, CDR1 is LNHNV and CDR2 YYDKDF (reference sequence). In nucleotides, the CDR3 is TGTGCCACCAGCAGAGATCAGGGGATAGGTACAGATACGCAGTATTTT. It yields the protein CATSRDQGIGTDTQYF.

The chain couples TRBV7-9 to TRBJ1-1; the D is unclear. V was trimmed by 3 bases and J by 2 bases, leaving 4 bases between them. The CDR3 contains 12 residues. Germline V gene lookup returns CDR1 SEHNR and CDR2 FQNEAQ (reference sequence). CDR3 in DNA: TGTGCCAGCAGCTTCGTCAACACTGAAGCTTTCTTT. It is translated as CASSFVNTEAFF.

This chain joins TRBV10-2 and TRBJ2-3; D possibly corresponds to TRBD2 (5 bases). The CDR3 extends over 14 amino acids. Deletions cut 7 bases from V and 0 bases from J, with 11 bases between. Germline V gene lookup returns CDR1 WSHSY and CDR2 SAAADI. CDR3 in amino acids: CASKQRPSTDTQYF. CDR3 DNA sequence: TGCGCCAGCAAACAGCGGCCGAGCACAGATACGCAGTATTTT.

The V and J genes are TRBV6-5 and TRBJ1-4; 9 bases are a match to TRBD1. V dropped 6 bases and J dropped 5; count of bases not matched to a gene: 4. From germline, CDR1 is MNHEY and CDR2 SVGAGI. This CDR3 region has 14 residues. The CDR3 here is CASSSGTGNEKLFF. CDR3 sequence (DNA): TGTGCCAGCAGCTCCGGGACAGGGAATGAAAAACTGTTTTTT.